Listed here are 7 T cell receptor beta chains from one sample, sequenced in a study of cytomegalovirus exposure and HLA in healthy donors. It was with 60 Vbeta and 13 Jbeta primers that the PCR ran. Repertoires were generated with immunoSEQ multiplex PCR, while TCRdb's copy carries only in-frame clones and drops some. The data contain under 250,000 clones, roughly 80% of them singletons. Sequencing input: PBMCs. The receptors originated from a male donor in good health and CMV-seronegative.

The chain links TRBV18 to TRBJ2-7, with 8 bases fitting TRBD1. J lost 2 bases, V lost 3 bases, and 6 bases had no gene match. The CDR3 extends over 15 amino acids. The germline gives CDR1 KGHSH, CDR2 LQKENI. In DNA form, the CDR3 reads TGTGCCAGCTCACCGGCTGACAGGGGAACCTACGAGCAGTACTTC. Its protein product is CASSPADRGTYEQYF.

The gene calls are TRBV27 and TRBJ1-2, with D unresolved. The V end was cut by 2 bases, the J end by 0 bases, with 13 bases between. Germline V gene data show CDR1 as MNHEY and CDR2 as SMNVEV (reference sequence). This CDR3 contains 16 residues. The CDR3 sequence: CASSLLRQAANYGYTF. The CDR3 DNA is TGTGCCAGCAGTTTACTCCGCCAGGCCGCTAACTATGGCTACACCTTC.

Comments on this clone: The junction and the germline gene differ at one end; a read error may be behind it. The gene calls are TRBV18 and TRBJ2-1; D call uncertain. CDR1 is KGHSH, CDR2 LQKENI, per germline. CDR3 length equals 15 residues. The CDR3, as DNA: TGTGCCAGCTCACCAGCGGTAAGCTCCTGCAATGAGCAGTTCTTC. The encoded protein is CASSPAVSSCNEQFF.

The rearrangement links TRBV28 to TRBJ1-2; 11 bases align to TRBD1. There are 14 residues in the CDR3. V lost 7 bases to trimming and J lost 3 bases; unmatched junction nucleotides: 4. Per germline, CDR1 MDHEN and CDR2 SYDVKM. Written as DNA, the CDR3 is TGTGCCAGCACTGGACAGGGGGCCTACTATGGCTACACCTTC. It codes for CASTGQGAYYGYTF.

The chain couples TRBV7-2 to TRBJ2-7, with D perhaps matching TRBD2 (6 bases). This CDR3 is built from 14 residues. Trimming stripped 6 bases from V and 0 bases from J, with 12 bases between. Looked up from germline, CDR1 is SGHTA and CDR2 is FQGNSA. CDR3 amino acids: CASSRPTSSYEQYF. For the CDR3, the DNA is TGTGCCAGCAGTCGACCGACTAGCTCCTACGAGCAGTACTTC.

This clone was seen a handful of times. The chain uses TRBV9 and TRBJ1-1; 7 bases map to TRBD1. Trimming took 0 bases from V and 1 from J; bases not matched to a gene: 6. The length of the CDR3 is 16 residues. Germline CDR1 reads SGDLS; CDR2 reads YYNGEE. Here the CDR3 reads CASSVAGSGGNTEAFF. As DNA, the CDR3 is TGTGCCAGCAGCGTAGCTGGGTCAGGGGGGAACACTGAAGCTTTCTTT.

The V call is TRBV27, the J call TRBJ1-1; weak D call: TRBD1 (5 bases). The germline V and J ends were trimmed by 3 bases and 2 bases, with 10 bases remaining between them. Germline V gene lookup returns CDR1 MNHEY and CDR2 SMNVEV (reference sequence). The CDR3 has 14 amino acids. CDR3: CASSFAGPNTEAFF. CDR3 sequence (DNA): TGTGCCAGCAGTTTCGCGGGGCCCAACACTGAAGCTTTCTTT.